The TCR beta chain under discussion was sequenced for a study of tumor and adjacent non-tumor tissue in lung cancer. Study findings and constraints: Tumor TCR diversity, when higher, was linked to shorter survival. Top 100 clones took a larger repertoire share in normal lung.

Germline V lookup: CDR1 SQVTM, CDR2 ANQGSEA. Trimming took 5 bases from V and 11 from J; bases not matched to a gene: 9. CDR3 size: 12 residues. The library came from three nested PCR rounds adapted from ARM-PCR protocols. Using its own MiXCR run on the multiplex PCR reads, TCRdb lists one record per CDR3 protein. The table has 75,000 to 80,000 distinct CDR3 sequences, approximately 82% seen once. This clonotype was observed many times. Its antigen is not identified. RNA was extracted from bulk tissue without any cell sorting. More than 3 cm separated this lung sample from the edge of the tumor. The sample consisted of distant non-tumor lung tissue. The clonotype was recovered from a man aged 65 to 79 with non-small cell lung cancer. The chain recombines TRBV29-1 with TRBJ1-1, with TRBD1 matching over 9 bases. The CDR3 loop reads CSVLHRGLWAFF. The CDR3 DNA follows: TGCAGCGTTTTACACAGGGGGCTCTGGGCTTTCTTT.